This entry features one T cell receptor beta chain sequence. No cognate antigen has been identified for it. No base qualities exist here, and no much larger clone lies one base off it. Library preparation used the immunoSEQ multiplex PCR assay. This is the immuneACCESS table as TCRdb keeps it, with only in-frame sequences that have V and J called. A part of the clones is gone; compared with another copy, unresolved V genes explain less than half, and the rest is unexplained. Across this sample there are roughly 49,000 clones, with around 77% seen only once. In total, the top ten clones hold approximately 3.5% of the sample. The sample's time point label is to be understood as: peripheral blood before pembrolizumab. For every enrolled patient, mismatch repair deficiency was confirmed by either polymerase chain reaction or immunohistochemistry. Three patients who responded to pembrolizumab therapy underwent TCR sequencing. In the phase II trial, pembrolizumab PD-1 blockade was tested prospectively in advanced mismatch repair-deficient cancers, no matter which tissue of origin the cancers came from. Peripheral blood T cell samples were gathered serially, both before PD-1 blockade started and at multiple time points afterward. Blood sampling times were reported as weeks after the first pembrolizumab dose.

The germline V gene provides CDR1 MDHEN and CDR2 SYDVKM. The CDR3 starts with the cysteine, ends with the phenylalanine, and has 12 residues. The only DNA kept is the CDR3, 36 bases in frame from the first base. Cut back by 3 bases and 3 bases, the V and J ends lie 3 bases apart. The data derive from a study of PD-1 blockade in mismatch repair-deficient tumors listed by TCRdb under 2017. At the level of the whole study: The trial enrolled 86 consecutive patients with roughly 13 mismatch repair-deficient cancer types between late 2013 and late 2016, all previously treated and progressing. Tumor-associated T cell clones were tracked in the peripheral blood of patients responding to PD-1 blockade by deep sequencing of TCR CDR3 regions. Broader findings and caveats from the paper: Clones residing in the tumor, which were often undetectable in blood before treatment, expanded quickly after pembrolizumab and then contracted, generally before radiologic responses.

The TCR comes from an adult with mismatch repair-deficient cancer. The source material was PBMCs, sampled before pembrolizumab treatment. The rearranged segments are TRBV28 and TRBJ1-5; the D gene cannot be resolved reliably. The CDR3: CASSLANQPQHF. The nucleotide sequence reads as follows: TGTGCCAGCAGTTTGGCCAATCAGCCCCAGCATTTT.